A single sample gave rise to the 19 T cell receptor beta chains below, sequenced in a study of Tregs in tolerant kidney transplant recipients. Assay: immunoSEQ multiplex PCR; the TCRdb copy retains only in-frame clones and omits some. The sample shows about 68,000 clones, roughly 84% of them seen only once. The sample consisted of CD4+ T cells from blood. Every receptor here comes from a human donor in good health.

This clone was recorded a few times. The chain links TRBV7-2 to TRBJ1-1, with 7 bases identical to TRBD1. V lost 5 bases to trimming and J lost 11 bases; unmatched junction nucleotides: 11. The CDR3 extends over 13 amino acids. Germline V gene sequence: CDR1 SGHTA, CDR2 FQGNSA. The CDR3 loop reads CASSPRRGGWAFF. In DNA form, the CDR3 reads TGTGCCAGCAGCCCCCGGAGAGGGGGCTGGGCTTTCTTT.

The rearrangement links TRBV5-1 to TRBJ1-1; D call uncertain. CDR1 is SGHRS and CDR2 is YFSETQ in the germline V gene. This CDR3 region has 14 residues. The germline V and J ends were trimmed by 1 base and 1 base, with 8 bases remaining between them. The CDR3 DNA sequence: TGCGCCAGCAGCTTGTACAGAGAGAACACTGAAGCTTTCTTT. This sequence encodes CASSLYRENTEAFF.

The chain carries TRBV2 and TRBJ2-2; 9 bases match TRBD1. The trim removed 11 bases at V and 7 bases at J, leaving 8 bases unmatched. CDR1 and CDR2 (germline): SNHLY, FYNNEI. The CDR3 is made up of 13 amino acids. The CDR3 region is CASRDRAGGELFF. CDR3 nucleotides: TGTGCCTCCCGGGACAGGGCTGGCGGGGAGCTGTTTTTT.

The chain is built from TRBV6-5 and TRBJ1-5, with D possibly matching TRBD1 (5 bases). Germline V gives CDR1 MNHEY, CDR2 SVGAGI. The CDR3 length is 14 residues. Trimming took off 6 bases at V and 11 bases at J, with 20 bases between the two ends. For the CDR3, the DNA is TGTGCCAGCAGGCTGACATGGGTGGGGGTAGCCCAGCATTTT. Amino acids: CASRLTWVGVAQHF.

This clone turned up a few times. The CDR3, as DNA: TGTGCCAGCGGACTAGACTCGACTAACCTTCCTAGCACAGATACGCAGTATTTT. This translates into CASGLDSTNLPSTDTQYF. The chain is built from TRBV7-2 and TRBJ2-3, with 7 bases aligning to TRBD2. This CDR3 comprises 18 residues. Germline CDR1 and CDR2: SGHTA and FQGNSA. The V gene end was trimmed by 8 bases and the J gene end by 0 bases; junction bases not matched to a gene: 17. The full variable domain, its missing parts supplied by reference TRBV7-2 and TRBJ2-3, is GAGVSQSPSNKVTEKGKDVELRCDPISGHTALYWYRQSLGQGLEFLIYFQGNSAPDKSGLPSDRFSAERTGGSVSTLTIQRTQQEDSAVYLCASGLDSTNLPSTDTQYFGPGTRLTVL.

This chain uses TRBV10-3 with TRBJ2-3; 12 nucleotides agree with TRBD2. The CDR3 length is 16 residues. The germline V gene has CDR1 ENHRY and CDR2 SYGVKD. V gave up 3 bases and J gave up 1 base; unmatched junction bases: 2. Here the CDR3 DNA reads TGTGCCATCAGTGACCGGACTAGCGGGGGCACAGATACGCAGTATTTT. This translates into CAISDRTSGGTDTQYF.

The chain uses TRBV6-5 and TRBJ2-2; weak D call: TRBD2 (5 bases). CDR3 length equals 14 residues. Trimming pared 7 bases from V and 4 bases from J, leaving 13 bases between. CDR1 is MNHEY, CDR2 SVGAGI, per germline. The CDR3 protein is CASNNGVLTGELFF. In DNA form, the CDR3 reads TGTGCCAGCAATAACGGGGTCCTCACCGGGGAGCTGTTTTTT.

The CDR3 here is CASSSRILPLSTGGGYTF. CDR3 coding DNA: TGCGCCAGCAGCTCACGAATCCTCCCCCTTTCGACAGGGGGCGGCTACACCTTC. The V call is TRBV4-3, the J call TRBJ1-2, with 10 bases lining up with TRBD1. V lost 5 bases to trimming and J lost 8 bases; unmatched junction nucleotides: 20. There are 18 residues in the CDR3. The germline V gene encodes CDR1 LGHNA and CDR2 YSLEER.

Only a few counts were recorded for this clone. Here the CDR3 DNA reads TGCGCCAGCAGCCATCGCAACACCGGGGAGCTGTTTTTT. Residues: CASSHRNTGELFF. V usage is TRBV4-3 and J usage is TRBJ2-2, with D unresolved. The CDR3 is 13 residues long. V lost 3 bases, J lost 2 bases, and 4 bases lay in between. In germline, CDR1 is LGHNA, CDR2 YSLEER.

The CDR3 nucleotides read TGTGCCAGCAGCTTAGTACGGGGGCTCGAGCAGTACTTC. Its translation: CASSLVRGLEQYF. V is TRBV7-8 and J is TRBJ2-7; D may correspond to TRBD1 or TRBD2 (6 bases each). CDR1 is SGHVS, CDR2 FQNEAQ, per germline. V was shortened by 1 base and J by 6 bases, with 10 bases between the two germline ends. This CDR3 region has 13 residues.

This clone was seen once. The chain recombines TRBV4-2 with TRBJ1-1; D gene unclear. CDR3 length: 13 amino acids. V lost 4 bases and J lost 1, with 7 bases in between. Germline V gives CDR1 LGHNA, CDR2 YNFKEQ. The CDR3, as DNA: TGTGCCAGCAGCCCCGACGGGAACACTGAAGCTTTCTTT. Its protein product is CASSPDGNTEAFF.

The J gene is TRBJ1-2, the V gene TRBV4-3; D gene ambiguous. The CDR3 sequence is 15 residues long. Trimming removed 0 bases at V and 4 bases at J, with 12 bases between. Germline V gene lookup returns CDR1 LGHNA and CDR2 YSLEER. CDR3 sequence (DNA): TGCGCCAGCAGCCAAGATGCCCAAAACCCCTATGGCTACACCTTC. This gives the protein CASSQDAQNPYGYTF.

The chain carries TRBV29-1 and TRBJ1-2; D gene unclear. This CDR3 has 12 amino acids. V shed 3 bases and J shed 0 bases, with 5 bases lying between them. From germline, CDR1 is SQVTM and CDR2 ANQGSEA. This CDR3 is CSVDRPNYGYTF. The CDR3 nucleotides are TGCAGCGTTGATCGACCTAACTATGGCTACACCTTC. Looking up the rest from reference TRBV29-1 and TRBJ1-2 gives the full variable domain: SAVISQKPSRDICQRGTSLTIQCQVDSQVTMMFWYRQQPGQSLTLIATANQGSEATYESGFVIDKFPISRPNLTFSTLTVSNMSPEDSSIYLCSVDRPNYGYTFGSGTRLTVV.

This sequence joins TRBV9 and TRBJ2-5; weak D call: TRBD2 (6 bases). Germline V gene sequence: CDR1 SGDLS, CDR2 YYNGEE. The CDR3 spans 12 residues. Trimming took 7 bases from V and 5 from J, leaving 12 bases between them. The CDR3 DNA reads TGTGCCAGCCCCGGGAGCTGGGAGACCCAGTACTTC. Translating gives CASPGSWETQYF. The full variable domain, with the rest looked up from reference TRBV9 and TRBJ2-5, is DSGVTQTPKHLITATGQRVTLRCSPRSGDLSVYWYQQSLDQGLQFLIQYYNGEERAKGNILERFSAQQFPDLHSELNLSSLELGDSALYFCASPGSWETQYFGPGTRLLVL.

CDR3 nucleotide sequence: TGTGCCAGCAGCTTGGTAACGGGGGCGCAGGATACGCAGTATTTT. This encodes CASSLVTGAQDTQYF. J is TRBJ2-3 and V is TRBV7-2; D might be TRBD1 or TRBD2, each matching 6 bases. CDR3 length: 15 residues. V lost 3 bases and J 6 bases, leaving 16 bases between the germline ends. Germline V gives CDR1 SGHTA, CDR2 FQGNSA. The full variable domain, in which reference TRBV7-2 and TRBJ2-3 provide the parts outside the CDR3, is GAGVSQSPSNKVTEKGKDVELRCDPISGHTALYWYRQSLGQGLEFLIYFQGNSAPDKSGLPSDRFSAERTGGSVSTLTIQRTQQEDSAVYLCASSLVTGAQDTQYFGPGTRLTVL.

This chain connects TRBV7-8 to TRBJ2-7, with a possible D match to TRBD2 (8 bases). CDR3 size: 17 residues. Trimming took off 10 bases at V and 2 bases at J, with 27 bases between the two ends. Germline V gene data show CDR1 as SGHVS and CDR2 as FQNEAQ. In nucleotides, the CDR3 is TGTGCCATCAGGAAGGGGGCTAGCGGGTGGGCGCCCTACGAGCAGTACTTC. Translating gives CAIRKGASGWAPYEQYF.

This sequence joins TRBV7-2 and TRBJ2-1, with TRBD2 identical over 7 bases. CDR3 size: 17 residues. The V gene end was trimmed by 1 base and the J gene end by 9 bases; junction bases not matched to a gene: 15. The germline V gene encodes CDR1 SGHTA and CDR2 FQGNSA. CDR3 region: CASSLDQRGGLLGEQFF. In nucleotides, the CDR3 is TGTGCCAGCAGCTTAGATCAGCGGGGCGGACTCCTCGGTGAGCAGTTCTTC.

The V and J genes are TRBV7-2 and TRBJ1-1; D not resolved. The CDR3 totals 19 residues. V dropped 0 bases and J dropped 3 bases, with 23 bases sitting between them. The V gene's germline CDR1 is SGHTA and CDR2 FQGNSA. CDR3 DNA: TGTGCCAGCAGCTTAGCGGTATCGCGCATACCTAAAAAGGACACTGAAGCTTTCTTT. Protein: CASSLAVSRIPKKDTEAFF.

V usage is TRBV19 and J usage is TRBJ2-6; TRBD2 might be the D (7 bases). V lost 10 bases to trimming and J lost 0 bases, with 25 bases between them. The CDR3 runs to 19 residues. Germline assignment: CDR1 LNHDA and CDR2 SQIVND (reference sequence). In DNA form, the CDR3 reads TGTGCCACCTCCCCGGGGGGCGGAATGCTCCACTCTGGGGCCAACGTCCTGACTTTC. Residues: CATSPGGGMLHSGANVLTF.